This TCR beta chain was documented in a study of blood T cell repertoires in COVID-19. Study context: Samples came from the United States, Italy and Spain, spanning acute and convalescent COVID-19. T cells, B-cell-depleted T cells, or PBMCs supplied cDNA or gDNA.

Germline CDR1 is GTSNPN and CDR2 is SVGIG (reference sequence). The V end was cut by 0 bases, the J end by 6 bases, with 25 bases between. This CDR3 contains 18 residues. In the authors' methods: Quantification of nucleated cells was approximated via reference gene primer amplification. Produced via immunoSEQ multiplex PCR; TCRdb's table is partial and in-frame only. The V and J calls and the clone size are those of that table, but D and trimming were determined from the DNA. The sample yields about 220,000 clones, around 81% seen once. Specimen: peripheral blood. This sequence originates from a human donor in a cohort sampled during active COVID-19. The chain employs TRBV30 and TRBJ2-3; D is possibly TRBD1 (6 bases). Here the CDR3 reads CAWSVGSLYGGGGDTQYF. DNA of the CDR3: TGTGCCTGGAGTGTAGGATCCCTCTATGGTGGGGGCGGGGATACGCAGTATTTT. Supplemented by reference TRBV30 and TRBJ2-3, the full variable domain reads SQTIHQWPATLVQPVGSPLSLECTVEGTSNPNLYWYRQAAGRGLQLLFYSVGIGQISSEVPQNLSASRPQDRQFILSSKKLLLSDSGFYLCAWSVGSLYGGGGDTQYFGPGTRLTVL.